This TCR beta chain is from a study of CD8 T cells in Susac syndrome. RNA, at roughly 0.45 to 1 ug, was reverse transcribed with random hexamers. Across 54 Vbeta and 13 Jbeta, TCR beta CDR3 was amplified with immunoSEQ multiplex PCR. TCRdb independently ran MiXCR on the immunoSEQ multiplex PCR reads; one entry per CDR3 protein. The top ten clones hold under 0.2% of a sample with some 300,000 distinct CDR3 sequences, 89% of them seen once. FACS enriched CD8+ TEMRA cells, while bulk CD8+ and CD4+ were negatively isolated. Trimming took off 3 bases at V and 14 bases at J, with 10 bases between the two ends. The CDR3 loop spans 11 amino acids. CDR1 is MGHDK, CDR2 SYGVNS, per germline.

The chain uses TRBV25-1 and TRBJ1-4; D unresolved. Specimen: CD8+ T cells from PBMCs. The sequence was obtained from a human donor with multiple sclerosis. DNA for the CDR3: TGTGCCAGCAGTGACCTCTTAGTTCTGTTTTTT. Amino acid sequence: CASSDLLVLFF.